This T cell receptor (beta chain) was observed in a study of cytomegalovirus exposure and HLA in healthy donors. Study results and limitations: Later analysis identified several of the most significant clusters that appeared linked to common viral pathogens. In a later analysis, donors in an Asian-associated ancestry cluster reportedly had fewer N-insertions in productive TCRs than the cohort mean. Of the V segments, some could not be distinguished, including TRBV6-2 and TRBV6-3, and were excluded.

In regard to this clone: Antigen specificity is unknown.

Germline V lookup: CDR1 SGHDT, CDR2 YYEEEE. V shed 4 bases and J 2 bases; nucleotides not matched to a gene: 6. The length of the CDR3 is 16 residues. The PCR was carried out with 60 Vbeta primers and 13 Jbeta primers. Assay: immunoSEQ multiplex PCR; the TCRdb copy retains only in-frame clones and omits some. This sample has roughly 110,000 clones, with about 74% found just once. Every donor was a healthy person donating bone marrow. This clonotype was obtained from a female donor in good health and CMV-seronegative. This rearrangement joins TRBV5-6 to TRBJ2-3; 11 nucleotides align to TRBD2. Sequenced sample: PBMCs. CDR3 in DNA: TGTGCCAGCAGCGAACTAGCGGGGGCCGACACAGATACGCAGTATTTT. This gives the protein CASSELAGADTDTQYF.